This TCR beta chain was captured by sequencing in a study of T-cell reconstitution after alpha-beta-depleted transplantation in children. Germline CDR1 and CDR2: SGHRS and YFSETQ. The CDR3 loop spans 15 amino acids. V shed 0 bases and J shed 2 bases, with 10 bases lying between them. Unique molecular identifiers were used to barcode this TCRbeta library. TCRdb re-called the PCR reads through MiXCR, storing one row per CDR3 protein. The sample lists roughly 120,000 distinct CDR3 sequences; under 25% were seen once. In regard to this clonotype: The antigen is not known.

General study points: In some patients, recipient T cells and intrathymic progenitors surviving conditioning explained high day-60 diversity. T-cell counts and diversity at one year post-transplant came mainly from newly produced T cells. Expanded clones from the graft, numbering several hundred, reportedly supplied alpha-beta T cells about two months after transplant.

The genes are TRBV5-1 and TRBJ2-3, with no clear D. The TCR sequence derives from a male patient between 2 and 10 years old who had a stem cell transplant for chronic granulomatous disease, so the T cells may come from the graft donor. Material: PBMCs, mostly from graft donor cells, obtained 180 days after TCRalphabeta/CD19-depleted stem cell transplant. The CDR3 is CASSLAGVNTDTQYF. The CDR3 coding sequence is TGCGCCAGCAGCTTGGCCGGAGTGAACACAGATACGCAGTATTTT.